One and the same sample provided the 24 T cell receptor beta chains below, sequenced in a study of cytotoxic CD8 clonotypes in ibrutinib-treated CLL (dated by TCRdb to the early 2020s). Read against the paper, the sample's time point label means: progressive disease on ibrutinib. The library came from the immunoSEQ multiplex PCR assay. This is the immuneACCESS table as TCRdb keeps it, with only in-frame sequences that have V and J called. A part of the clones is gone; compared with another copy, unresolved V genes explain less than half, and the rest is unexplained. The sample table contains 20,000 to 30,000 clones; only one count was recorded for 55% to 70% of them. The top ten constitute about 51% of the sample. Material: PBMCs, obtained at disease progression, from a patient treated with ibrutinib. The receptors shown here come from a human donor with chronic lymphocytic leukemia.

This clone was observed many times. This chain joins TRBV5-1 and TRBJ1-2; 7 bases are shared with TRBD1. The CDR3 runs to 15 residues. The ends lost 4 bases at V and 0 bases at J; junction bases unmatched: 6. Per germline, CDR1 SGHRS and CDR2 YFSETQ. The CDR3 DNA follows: TGCGCCAGCAGCGTGGGGACAGCTGCTAACTATGGCTACACCTTC. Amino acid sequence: CASSVGTAANYGYTF.

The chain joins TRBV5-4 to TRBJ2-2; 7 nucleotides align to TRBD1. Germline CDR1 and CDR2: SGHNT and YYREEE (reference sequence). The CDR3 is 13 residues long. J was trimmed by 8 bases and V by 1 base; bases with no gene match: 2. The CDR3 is CASSLQGQGELFF. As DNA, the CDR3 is TGTGCCAGCAGCTTGCAGGGACAGGGGGAGCTGTTTTTT.

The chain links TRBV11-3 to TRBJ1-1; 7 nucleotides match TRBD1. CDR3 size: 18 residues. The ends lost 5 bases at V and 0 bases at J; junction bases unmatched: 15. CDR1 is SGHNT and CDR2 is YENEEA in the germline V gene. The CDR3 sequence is CASSPGQTVPVMNTEAFF. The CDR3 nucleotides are TGTGCCAGCAGCCCGGGACAGACGGTACCGGTAATGAACACTGAAGCTTTCTTT.

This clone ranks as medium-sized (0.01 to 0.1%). The CDR3 DNA sequence: TGTGCCAGCAGCCCACAGGGGATCGGCTCCTACAATGAGCAGTTCTTC. This encodes CASSPQGIGSYNEQFF. The chain employs TRBV7-3 and TRBJ2-1, with TRBD1 matching over 7 bases. This CDR3 has 16 residues. The V gene end was trimmed by 5 bases and the J gene end by 0 bases; junction bases not matched to a gene: 7. The V gene's germline CDR1 is SGHTA and CDR2 FQGTGA.

The CDR3 is CASSSGDSPLHF. Written as DNA, the CDR3 is TGTGCCAGCAGCTCCGGAGATTCACCCCTCCACTTT. The V gene is TRBV28, the J gene TRBJ1-6; D unresolved. Trimming took off 6 bases at V and 8 bases at J, with 8 bases between the two ends. From germline, CDR1 is MDHEN and CDR2 SYDVKM. The CDR3 contains 12 residues. The whole variable domain, remainder taken from reference TRBV28 and TRBJ1-6, is DVKVTQSSRYLVKRTGEKVFLECVQDMDHENMFWYRQDPGLGLRLIYFSYDVKMKEKGDIPEGYSVSREKKERFSLILESASTNQTSMYLCASSSGDSPLHFGNGTRLTVT.

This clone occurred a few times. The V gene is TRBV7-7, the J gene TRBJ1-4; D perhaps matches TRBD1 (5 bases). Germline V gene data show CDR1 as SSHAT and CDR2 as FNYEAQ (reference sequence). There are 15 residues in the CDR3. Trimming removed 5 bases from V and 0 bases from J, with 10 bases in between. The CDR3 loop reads CASSPAGATNEKLFF. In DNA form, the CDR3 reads TGTGCCAGCAGCCCCGCGGGGGCAACTAATGAAAAACTGTTTTTT. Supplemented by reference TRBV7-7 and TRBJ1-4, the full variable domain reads GAGVSQSPRYKVTKRGQDVTLRCDPISSHATLYWYQQALGQGPEFLTYFNYEAQPDKSGLPSDRFSAERPEGSISTLTIQRTEQRDSAMYRCASSPAGATNEKLFFGSGTQLSVL.

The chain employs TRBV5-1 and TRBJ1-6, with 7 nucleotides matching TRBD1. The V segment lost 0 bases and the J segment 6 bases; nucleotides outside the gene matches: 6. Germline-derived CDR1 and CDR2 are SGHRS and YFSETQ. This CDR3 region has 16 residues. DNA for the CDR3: TGCGCCAGCAGCTTGGCCGAGGGGGCCGGTAATTCACCCCTCCACTTT. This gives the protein CASSLAEGAGNSPLHF.

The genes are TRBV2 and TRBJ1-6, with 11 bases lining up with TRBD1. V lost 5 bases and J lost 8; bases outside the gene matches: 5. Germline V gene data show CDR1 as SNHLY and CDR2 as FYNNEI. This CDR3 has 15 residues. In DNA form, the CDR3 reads TGTGCCAGCAGTTCCGGACAGGGGGCTCATTCACCCCTCCACTTT. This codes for CASSSGQGAHSPLHF.

DNA for the CDR3: TGCGCCAGCAGTTCAAGCGGGGGGGCGGGGGAGCAGTACTTC. Amino acids: CASSSSGGAGEQYF. V is TRBV10-2 and J is TRBJ2-7; 10 nucleotides agree with TRBD2. This CDR3 region has 14 residues. The V and J ends lost 5 bases and 7 bases, in that order; junction bases with no gene match: 8. Germline V gene data show CDR1 as WSHSY and CDR2 as SAAADI.

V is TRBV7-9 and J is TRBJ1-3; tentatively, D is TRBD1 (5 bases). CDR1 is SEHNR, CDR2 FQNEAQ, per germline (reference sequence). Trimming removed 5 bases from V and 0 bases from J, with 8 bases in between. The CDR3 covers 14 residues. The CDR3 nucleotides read TGTGCCAGCAGCCCGACAGTCTCTGGAAACACCATATATTTT. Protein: CASSPTVSGNTIYF.

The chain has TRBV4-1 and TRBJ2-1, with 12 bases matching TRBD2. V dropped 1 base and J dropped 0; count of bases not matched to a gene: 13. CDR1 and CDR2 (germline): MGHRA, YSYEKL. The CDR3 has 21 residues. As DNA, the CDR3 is TGCGCCAGCAGCCAAGGCCCCACTAGCGGGGGGACCCACCGCTCCTACAATGAGCAGTTCTTC. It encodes CASSQGPTSGGTHRSYNEQFF.

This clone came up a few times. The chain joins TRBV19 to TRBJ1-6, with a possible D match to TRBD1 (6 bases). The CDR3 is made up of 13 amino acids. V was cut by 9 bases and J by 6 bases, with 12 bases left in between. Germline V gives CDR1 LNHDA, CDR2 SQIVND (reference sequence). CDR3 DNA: TGTGCCAGCTCGGACAGCTTTAATTCACCCCTCCACTTT. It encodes CASSDSFNSPLHF.

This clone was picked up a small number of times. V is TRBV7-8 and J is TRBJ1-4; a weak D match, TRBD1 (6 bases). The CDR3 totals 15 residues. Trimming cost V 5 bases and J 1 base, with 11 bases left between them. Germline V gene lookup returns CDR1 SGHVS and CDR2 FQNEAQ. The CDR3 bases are TGTGCCAGCAGCCCGCCGGACAGAACTAATGAAAAACTGTTTTTT. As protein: CASSPPDRTNEKLFF.

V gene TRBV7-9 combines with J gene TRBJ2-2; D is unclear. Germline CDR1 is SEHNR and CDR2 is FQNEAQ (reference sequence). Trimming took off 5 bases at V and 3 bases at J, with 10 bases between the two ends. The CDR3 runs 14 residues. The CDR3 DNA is TGTGCCAGCAGCCCCCGAACTTACACCGGGGAGCTGTTTTTT. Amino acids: CASSPRTYTGELFF.

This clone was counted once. CDR3 protein: CASSATGTSGGFDEQFF. The CDR3 bases are TGCGCCAGCAGCGCCACCGGGACTAGCGGGGGGTTCGATGAGCAGTTCTTC. The chain uses TRBV5-1 and TRBJ2-1; 15 bases agree with TRBD2. Per germline, CDR1 SGHRS and CDR2 YFSETQ. The CDR3 runs 17 residues. After removal of 4 bases from V and 8 bases from J, the junction contained 10 bases not matched to a gene.

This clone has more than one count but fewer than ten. CDR3 in amino acids: CASSLEAGGAYNYGYTF. In DNA, the CDR3 is TGTGCCAGCAGCTTGGAAGCAGGGGGCGCCTATAACTATGGCTACACCTTC. This chain links TRBV5-6 with TRBJ1-2; 8 positions match TRBD1. Germline V gene lookup returns CDR1 SGHDT and CDR2 YYEEEE. The V segment lost 0 bases and the J segment 1 base; nucleotides outside the gene matches: 8. This CDR3 is built from 17 residues.

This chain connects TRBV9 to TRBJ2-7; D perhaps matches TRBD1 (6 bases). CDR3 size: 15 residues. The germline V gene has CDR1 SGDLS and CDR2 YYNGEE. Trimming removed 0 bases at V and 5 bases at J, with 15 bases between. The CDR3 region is CASSVGEGEGDEQYF. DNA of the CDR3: TGTGCCAGCAGCGTAGGAGAGGGGGAAGGGGACGAGCAGTACTTC.

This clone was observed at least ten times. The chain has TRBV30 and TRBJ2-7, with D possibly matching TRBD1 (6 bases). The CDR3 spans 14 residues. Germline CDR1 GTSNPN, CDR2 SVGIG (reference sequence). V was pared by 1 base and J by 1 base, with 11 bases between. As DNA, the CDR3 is TGTGCCTGGAGTGGGCTGGACAGTTCCTACGAGCAGTACTTC. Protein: CAWSGLDSSYEQYF. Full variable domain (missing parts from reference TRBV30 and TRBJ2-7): SQTIHQWPATLVQPVGSPLSLECTVEGTSNPNLYWYRQAAGRGLQLLFYSVGIGQISSEVPQNLSASRPQDRQFILSSKKLLLSDSGFYLCAWSGLDSSYEQYFGPGTRLTVT.

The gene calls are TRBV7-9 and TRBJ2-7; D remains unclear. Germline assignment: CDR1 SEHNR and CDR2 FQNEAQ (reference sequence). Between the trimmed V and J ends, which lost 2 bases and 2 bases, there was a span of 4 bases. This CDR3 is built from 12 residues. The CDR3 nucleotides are TGTGCCAGCAGCTTAAATCCCTACGAGCAGTACTTC. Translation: CASSLNPYEQYF.

The CDR3 loop is CASSLDRVADGYTF. The CDR3 DNA reads as TGTGCCAGCTCACTCGACAGGGTAGCGGATGGCTACACCTTC. This sequence joins TRBV18 and TRBJ1-2, with 7 nucleotides matching TRBD1. CDR1 is KGHSH and CDR2 is LQKENI in the germline V gene. The CDR3 contains 14 residues. The junction had 8 bases not matched to a gene; V was cut back by 4 bases and J by 6 bases.

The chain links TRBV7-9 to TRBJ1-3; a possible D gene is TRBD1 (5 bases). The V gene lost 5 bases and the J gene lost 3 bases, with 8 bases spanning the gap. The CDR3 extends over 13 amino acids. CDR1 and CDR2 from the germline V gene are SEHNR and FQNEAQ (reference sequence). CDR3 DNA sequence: TGTGCCAGCAGCCCGGGGGGTGGAAACACCATATATTTT. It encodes CASSPGGGNTIYF.

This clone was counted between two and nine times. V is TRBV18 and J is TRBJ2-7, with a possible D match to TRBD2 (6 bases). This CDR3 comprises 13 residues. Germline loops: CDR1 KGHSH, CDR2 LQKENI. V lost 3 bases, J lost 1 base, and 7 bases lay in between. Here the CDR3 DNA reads TGTGCCAGCTCACCTGGACTATCCTACGAGCAGTACTTC. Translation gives CASSPGLSYEQYF.

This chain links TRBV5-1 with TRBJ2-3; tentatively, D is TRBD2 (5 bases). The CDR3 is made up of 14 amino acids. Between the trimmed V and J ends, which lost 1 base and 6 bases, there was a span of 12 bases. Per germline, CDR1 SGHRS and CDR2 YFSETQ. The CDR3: CASSLTSSIDTQYF. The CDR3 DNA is TGCGCCAGCAGCTTGACTAGTAGTATCGATACGCAGTATTTT.

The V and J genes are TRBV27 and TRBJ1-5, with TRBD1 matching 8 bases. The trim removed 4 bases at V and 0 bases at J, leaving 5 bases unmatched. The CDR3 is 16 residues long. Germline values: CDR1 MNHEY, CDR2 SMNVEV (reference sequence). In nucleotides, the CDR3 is TGTGCCAGCAGTTCGACAGGGGCGAATAGCAATCAGCCCCAGCATTTT. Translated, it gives CASSSTGANSNQPQHF.